This TCR beta chain was profiled in a study of cytomegalovirus exposure and HLA in healthy donors. The CDR3 spans 14 residues. Germline V gene sequence: CDR1 MNHEY, CDR2 SMNVEV (reference sequence). The V end lost 8 bases, the J end lost 2 bases, and 14 bases lay between the germline ends. This clone was seen more than once but under ten times. Its antigen remains unidentified. Donors showed nominal health when sampled, although they likely had unrecorded immune exposures. The PCR employed 60 Vbeta primers together with 13 Jbeta primers. Original processing notes: Counted up in a later analysis, unique TCR beta chains came to about 80 million, with around 11 million shared. The table came from immunoSEQ multiplex PCR; TCRdb's copy has only in-frame clones and leaves some out. For V, J and clone size, that table is used; D and trimming come from the DNA. This sample yields some 130,000 clones, of which roughly 70% are seen a single time; over 2.5% belongs to the top ten.

Study conclusions and caveats: The productive fraction for most TCR beta V segments was about 90% or about 30% in an earlier analysis.

Sequencing input: PBMCs. V gene TRBV27 combines with J gene TRBJ2-3; the D is unclear. The clonotype comes from a man aged 40-49 years in good health and CMV-seronegative. Here the CDR3 reads CASSLAADTDTQYF. The CDR3 DNA is TGTGCCAGCTCACTTGCGGCGGACACAGATACGCAGTATTTT.